This TCR beta chain is drawn from a study of CD8 T cells in Susac syndrome. Random hexamers were used to reverse transcribe the RNA input (about 0.5 to 1 ug). TCRdb independently ran MiXCR on the immunoSEQ multiplex PCR reads; one entry per CDR3 protein. The sample includes under 200,000 distinct CDR3 sequences, approximately 96% of them seen just once. The V gene lost 6 bases and the J gene lost 4 bases, with 15 bases spanning the gap. The CDR3 runs 14 residues. The V gene's germline CDR1 is MNHEY and CDR2 SMNVEV (reference sequence). The rearrangement uses TRBV27 and TRBJ1-1; D is perhaps TRBD1 (5 bases). The receptor's source is a human donor with multiple sclerosis. The sample comprised CD8+ T cells from PBMCs. The CDR3 DNA follows: TGTGCCAGCAGGTGGGGCGGGGAGCCCACTGAAGCTTTCTTT. It codes for CASRWGGEPTEAFF.